Following are 32 T cell receptor beta chains from one sample sequenced in a study of blood T cell repertoires in COVID-19. Profiled with immunoSEQ multiplex PCR; TCRdb holds only in-frame clones, not every one. This sample has roughly 140,000 clones, with less than 90% found just once. The sequenced material came from peripheral blood. The receptors stem from a woman in her 70s with acute or convalescent COVID-19.

Here the CDR3 DNA reads TGTGCCAGCAGCTTGCGGGGGAGCGACTATGGCTACACCTTC. It yields the protein CASSLRGSDYGYTF. The rearrangement links TRBV5-6 to TRBJ1-2; the D gene is possibly TRBD1 (5 bases). Trimming left V 1 base short and J 3 bases short, with 10 bases between. The CDR3 covers 14 residues. Germline CDR1 is SGHDT and CDR2 is YYEEEE.

V usage is TRBV5-1 and J usage is TRBJ1-1; D is undetermined. The ends were cut back, 0 bases at V and 6 bases at J, with 12 bases in the middle. CDR3 length: 14 amino acids. Germline-derived CDR1 and CDR2 are SGHRS and YFSETQ. The CDR3 bases are TGCGCCAGCAGCTTGGCAAGGCGGCAATCTGAAGCTTTCTTT. As protein: CASSLARRQSEAFF.

As concerns this clone: One junction end does not reproduce the germline sequence, and a read error may be involved. This chain joins TRBV2 and TRBJ2-4; the match to TRBD2 covers 12 bases. Germline lookup yields CDR1 SNHLY and CDR2 FYNNEI. The CDR3 loop spans 15 amino acids. Written as DNA, the CDR3 is TGTGCCAGCGATACGGGGCTAGCGGGGGGGCCCGGTTTCTGGTTC. Protein sequence: CASDTGLAGGPGFWF.

The chain combines TRBV14 with TRBJ2-7; the match to TRBD2 covers 10 bases. The V gene's germline CDR1 is SGHDN and CDR2 FVKESK. The CDR3 consists of 15 residues. The J segment lost 4 bases and the V segment lost 1 base, leaving 4 bases of the junction unmatched. The CDR3: CASSQGSSGGYEQYV. The CDR3 DNA reads TGTGCCAGCAGCCAAGGATCTAGCGGGGGTTACGAGCAGTACGTC.

The gene calls are TRBV5-5 and TRBJ1-2; TRBD1 agrees at 12 bases. Trimming cost V 4 bases and J 3 bases; bases outside gene matches: 7. CDR3 length: 16 amino acids. Germline lookup yields CDR1 SGHKS and CDR2 YYEKEE (reference sequence). CDR3 sequence reads: CASSRYGTGGDYGYTF. The DNA of the CDR3 is TGTGCCAGCAGCCGATACGGGACAGGGGGCGACTATGGCTACACCTTC.

A few counts support this clone. V and J are TRBV20-1 and TRBJ2-5, with D possibly matching TRBD1 (5 bases). Germline V gene data show CDR1 as DFQATT and CDR2 as SNEGSKA (reference sequence). The V end lost 3 bases, the J end lost 3 bases, and 17 bases lay between the germline ends. This CDR3 has 15 residues. The CDR3 sequence is CSASGEQFREETQYF. DNA for the CDR3: TGCAGTGCTAGTGGGGAACAATTCAGGGAAGAGACCCAGTACTTC.

V usage is TRBV30 and J usage is TRBJ1-1; no definite D call. V was trimmed by 2 bases and J by 5 bases, leaving 6 bases between them. The CDR3 covers 11 residues. Per germline, CDR1 GTSNPN and CDR2 SVGIG (reference sequence). The CDR3 DNA reads as TGTGCCTGGAGTTCCCGGACTGAAGCTTTCTTT. It yields the protein CAWSSRTEAFF.

This sequence joins TRBV4-1 and TRBJ1-4; the D gene is possibly TRBD1 (6 bases). V shed 2 bases and J shed 4 bases, with 11 bases lying between them. The CDR3 sequence is 15 residues long. The germline V gene encodes CDR1 MGHRA and CDR2 YSYEKL. The CDR3 here is CASSQPDSFNEKLFF. DNA for the CDR3: TGCGCCAGCAGCCAACCGGACAGTTTTAATGAAAAACTGTTTTTT.

The V call is TRBV12-3 or TRBV12-4, the J call TRBJ2-7; D gene ambiguous. This CDR3 comprises 13 residues. Trimming cost V 4 bases and J 1 base, with 8 bases left between them. CDR3 residues: CASSSLRSYEQYF. The CDR3 nucleotides read TGTGCCAGCAGTTCCTTGAGGTCCTACGAGCAGTACTTC.

This rearrangement joins TRBV7-9 to TRBJ1-4; possible D gene TRBD1, 5 bases. V lost 5 bases and J lost 3, with 10 bases in between. Germline-derived CDR1 and CDR2 are SEHNR and FQNEAQ (reference sequence). This CDR3 contains 14 residues. The CDR3 DNA reads as TGTGCCAGCAGCCCCGCGGGGGCTAATGAAAAACTGTTTTTT. This codes for CASSPAGANEKLFF.

This clone was recorded a few times. Other DNA sequences of this sample code for an identical CDR3. V and J are TRBV3-1 (or the pseudogene TRBV3-2) and TRBJ1-3; no definite D call. The germline V gene has CDR1 LGHDT and CDR2 YNNKEL (reference sequence). The ends were cut back, 6 bases at V and 0 bases at J, with 9 bases in the middle. The CDR3 runs 14 residues. The DNA for the CDR3 is TGTGCCAGCAGTCTTCAGATCTCTGGAAACACCATATATTTT. Translating gives CASSLQISGNTIYF.

The chain combines TRBV12-5 with TRBJ1-5; tentative D call: TRBD1 (5 bases). Deletions cut 6 bases from V and 5 bases from J, with 14 bases between. Germline CDR1 reads LGHNT; CDR2 reads FRNRAP. There are 14 residues in the CDR3. CDR3 in amino acids: CASGRHVGHQPQHF. The CDR3 coding sequence is TGTGCTAGTGGGCGACACGTGGGGCATCAGCCCCAGCATTTT.

This sequence joins TRBV19 and TRBJ1-2; 9 nucleotides align to TRBD1. The CDR3 spans 14 residues. With 6 bases clipped from V and 5 bases from J, the junction kept 7 bases outside the gene matches. Looked up from germline, CDR1 is LNHDA and CDR2 is SQIVND (reference sequence). The CDR3 region is CASRPTDRGYGYTF. The DNA of the CDR3 is TGTGCCAGTAGACCAACTGACAGGGGGTATGGCTACACCTTC.

The chain has TRBV24-1 and TRBJ1-2, with 10 bases fitting TRBD1. Losses at the gene ends were 4 bases for V and 5 bases for J; bases not matched to a gene: 3. The CDR3 contains 14 residues. CDR1 is KGHDR, CDR2 SFDVKD, per germline. Written as DNA, the CDR3 is TGTGCCACCAGTGAGGGGGGACAGGGGTATGGCTACACCTTC. As protein: CATSEGGQGYGYTF.

This clone appeared once. The rearrangement joins TRBV5-5 to TRBJ1-1; D might be TRBD1 (5 bases). The length of the CDR3 is 14 residues. Trimming stripped 4 bases from V and 5 bases from J, with 15 bases between. The germline CDR1 and CDR2 sequences are SGHKS and YYEKEE (reference sequence). CDR3 sequence reads: CASSLGGGRTEAFF. In nucleotides, the CDR3 is TGTGCCAGCAGCCTGGGGGGTGGGAGGACTGAAGCTTTCTTT.

J is TRBJ1-1 and V is TRBV6-6, with a weak D call TRBD1 (6 bases). From germline, CDR1 is MNHNY and CDR2 SVGAGI (reference sequence). With 5 bases removed from V and 4 bases from J, the gap between germline ends came to 17 bases. CDR3 length: 15 amino acids. Here the CDR3 reads CASSPLQGSATEAFF. The CDR3 DNA follows: TGTGCCAGCAGTCCCCTACAGGGTTCGGCCACTGAAGCTTTCTTT.

J is TRBJ2-7 and V is TRBV4-3; TRBD2 aligns across 8 bases. The germline V gene has CDR1 LGHNA and CDR2 YSLEER. Trimming cost V 0 bases and J 3 bases; bases outside gene matches: 10. This CDR3 contains 17 residues. The CDR3 region is CASSQDLVSGGYYEQYF. In nucleotides, the CDR3 is TGCGCCAGCAGCCAAGATCTCGTGAGCGGGGGATACTACGAGCAGTACTTC.

This chain uses TRBV6-5 with TRBJ2-1; TRBD2 matches at 7 bases. Trimming removed 8 bases from V and 12 bases from J; junction bases left unmatched: 10. The CDR3 has 12 residues. In germline, CDR1 is MNHEY, CDR2 SVGAGI. The DNA of the CDR3 is TGTGCCAGCGGGGCTAGCGGAAGGGGGCAGTTCTTC. It translates to CASGASGRGQFF.

The chain combines TRBV18 with TRBJ2-7; no clear D. The CDR3 covers 13 residues. The germline V and J ends were trimmed by 2 bases and 1 base, with 6 bases remaining between them. Germline CDR1 KGHSH, CDR2 LQKENI. CDR3 DNA: TGTGCCAGCTCACCAGGGCTTTCCTACGAGCAGTACTTC. Translating it yields CASSPGLSYEQYF.

There are a few counts of this clone. The chain employs TRBV5-8 and TRBJ1-2; unclear D gene. This CDR3 region has 14 residues. Germline V gene sequence: CDR1 SGHTS, CDR2 YDEGEE. Trimming left V 0 bases short and J 14 bases short, with 20 bases between. The CDR3 coding sequence is TGTGCCAGCAGCTTGGCCGGCCAGGCCGAACTAGGGACCTTC. Its translation: CASSLAGQAELGTF.

This chain links TRBV7-9 with TRBJ1-2; the D is unclear. Trimming stripped 1 base from V and 4 bases from J, with 13 bases between. The CDR3 runs to 15 residues. From germline, CDR1 is SEHNR and CDR2 FQNEAQ (reference sequence). CDR3 in amino acids: CASSLGSTLTYGYTF. Here the CDR3 DNA reads TGTGCCAGCAGCTTAGGGAGTACACTCACCTATGGCTACACCTTC. Complete variable domain (other parts from reference TRBV7-9 and TRBJ1-2): DTGVSQNPRHKITKRGQNVTFRCDPISEHNRLYWYRQTLGQGPEFLTYFQNEAQLEKSRLLSDRFSAERPKGSFSTLEIQRTEQGDSAMYLCASSLGSTLTYGYTFGSGTRLTVV.

The chain uses TRBV7-8 and TRBJ2-7; 8 bases are a match to TRBD1. The CDR3 extends over 14 amino acids. Trimming removed 1 base from V and 3 bases from J; junction bases left unmatched: 2. The germline gives CDR1 SGHVS, CDR2 FQNEAQ. CDR3 region: CASSLGTGFYEQYV. CDR3 nucleotides: TGTGCCAGCAGCTTAGGGACAGGGTTCTACGAGCAGTACGTC.

V gene TRBV6-5 combines with J gene TRBJ1-6; no clear D. V was pared by 4 bases and J by 5 bases, with 12 bases between. The CDR3 is made up of 15 amino acids. CDR1 and CDR2 (germline): MNHEY, SVGAGI. CDR3 sequence reads: CASSSGGWDNSPLHF. The DNA of the CDR3 is TGTGCCAGCAGTTCGGGAGGTTGGGATAATTCACCCCTCCACTTT.

This clone has only a few counts. The genes are TRBV18 and TRBJ2-7, with 7 nucleotides matching TRBD1. Germline V gene lookup returns CDR1 KGHSH and CDR2 LQKENI. The CDR3 runs 12 residues. The V segment lost 6 bases and the J segment 6 bases; nucleotides outside the gene matches: 5. CDR3 coding DNA: TGTGCCAGCTCCCCTGACAGGGTCGAGCAGTACGTC. Translating it yields CASSPDRVEQYV.

The genes are TRBV28 and TRBJ1-2; no clear D gene. The CDR3 covers 14 residues. Trimming left V 8 bases short and J 3 bases short, with 16 bases between. Germline V CDR1 and CDR2: MDHEN, SYDVKM. CDR3 loop: CASLAGGSHYGYTF. The CDR3 region has the DNA TGTGCCAGCCTAGCGGGAGGGTCGCACTATGGCTACACCTTC.

The J gene is TRBJ1-2, the V gene TRBV5-1; 9 bases map to TRBD1. The ends lost 6 bases at V and 7 bases at J; junction bases unmatched: 10. The CDR3 runs 14 residues. CDR1 and CDR2 from the germline V gene are SGHRS and YFSETQ. CDR3 sequence: CASTKTDRGFGYTF. CDR3 bases: TGCGCCAGCACCAAGACGGACAGGGGCTTTGGCTACACCTTC. The full variable domain, with the rest looked up from reference TRBV5-1 and TRBJ1-2, is KAGVTQTPRYLIKTRGQQVTLSCSPISGHRSVSWYQQTPGQGLQFLFEYFSETQRNKGNFPGRFSGRQFSNSRSEMNVSTLELGDSALYLCASTKTDRGFGYTFGSGTRLTVV.

V is TRBV7-9 and J is TRBJ1-1; D unresolved. Trimming removed 2 bases at V and 0 bases at J, with 7 bases between. The CDR3 is made up of 14 amino acids. Germline CDR1 reads SEHNR; CDR2 reads FQNEAQ (reference sequence). CDR3 nucleotide sequence: TGTGCCAGCAGCTTAAGCGGCATGAACACTGAAGCTTTCTTT. It translates to CASSLSGMNTEAFF.

The genes are TRBV29-1 and TRBJ1-1; TRBD1 is a possible D gene (5 bases). Germline V gives CDR1 SQVTM, CDR2 ANQGSEA. Between the trimmed V and J ends, which lost 2 bases and 5 bases, there was a span of 12 bases. The CDR3 runs 13 residues. The CDR3 DNA reads TGCAGCGTTGAATCACAGGTAGGGACTGAAGCTTTCTTT. Translation gives CSVESQVGTEAFF.

This chain connects TRBV27 to TRBJ1-1; 9 bases agree with TRBD1. From germline, CDR1 is MNHEY and CDR2 SMNVEV (reference sequence). Unmatched junction bases numbered 8, after V lost 3 bases and J lost 6 bases. CDR3 length: 15 residues. The CDR3 nucleotides read TGTGCCAGCAGTTTCCCCGGACAGGGGCGCGCTGAAGCTTTCTTT. It is translated as CASSFPGQGRAEAFF.

The rearrangement links TRBV19 to TRBJ2-7; 8 bases line up with TRBD1. The CDR3 loop spans 16 amino acids. Per germline, CDR1 LNHDA and CDR2 SQIVND (reference sequence). J lost 0 bases, V lost 3 bases, and 7 bases had no gene match. For the CDR3, the DNA is TGTGCCAGTAGTATGGACGGACAGGGCTCCTCCTACGAGCAGTACTTC. This gives the protein CASSMDGQGSSYEQYF.

CDR3 amino acids: CASSLRGAANTEAFF. Here the CDR3 DNA reads TGTGCCAGCAGCTTGCGGGGGGCGGCGAACACTGAAGCTTTCTTT. The chain uses TRBV5-6 and TRBJ1-1; maybe TRBD1 (6 bases). Germline V gives CDR1 SGHDT, CDR2 YYEEEE. The CDR3 covers 15 residues. With 1 base removed from V and 1 base from J, the gap between germline ends came to 11 bases.

This chain joins TRBV7-9 and TRBJ2-3, with D possibly being TRBD1 (5 bases). Germline CDR1 SEHNR, CDR2 FQNEAQ (reference sequence). V lost 7 bases to trimming and J lost 3 bases, with 14 bases between them. The CDR3 covers 14 residues. The CDR3 protein is CASTYDSGTDTQYF. The CDR3 DNA reads TGTGCCAGCACCTATGACAGTGGTACAGATACGCAGTATTTT.